Below are 14 T cell receptor beta chains sequenced from a single sample in a study of T cells in Graves' hyperthyroidism and ophthalmopathy. Regions amplified from RNA transcripts were the TCR beta CDR3 regions. HTBI primers were used for first-round RT-PCR of the TCR CDR3. TCRdb reanalysed the multiplex PCR reads using MiXCR and keeps one entry per CDR3 protein. The data contain roughly 40,000 distinct CDR3 sequences, roughly half of them singletons. Sequences were obtained from blood. Source of these receptors: a man aged 35-49 years with Graves' ophthalmopathy.

This clonotype was recorded many times. The chain uses TRBV4-1 and TRBJ1-2; tentatively, D is TRBD1 (5 bases). CDR3 length: 16 amino acids. Germline V gene data show CDR1 as MGHRA and CDR2 as YSYEKL. The germline V and J ends were trimmed by 2 bases and 2 bases, with 15 bases remaining between them. The CDR3 DNA follows: TGCGCCAGCAGCCAAAGGTTAAGGGGCCGAAACTATGGCTACACCTTC. This gives the protein CASSQRLRGRNYGYTF.

The chain joins TRBV5-1 to TRBJ1-4; TRBD1 matches 9 bases. Germline trimming cut 6 bases from V and 5 bases from J; bases unmatched to any gene: 8. The CDR3 is made up of 15 amino acids. From germline, CDR1 is SGHRS and CDR2 YFSETQ. DNA of the CDR3: TGCGCCAGCACTTGGCCGGGACAGGGAAATGAAAAACTGTTTTTT. Amino acids: CASTWPGQGNEKLFF.

At least ten counts were recorded for this clonotype. A much larger clone differs by one base, so this may be a read error. A read error is likely, as this CDR3 ends without the conserved phenylalanine or tryptophan. V and J are TRBV20-1 and TRBJ2-1, with D possibly matching TRBD2 (6 bases). V lost 7 bases, J lost 9 bases, and 19 bases lay in between. In germline, CDR1 is DFQATT, CDR2 SNEGSKA (reference sequence). This CDR3 has 13 residues. The CDR3 spells CSVTGTAWSEQFL. The CDR3 DNA sequence: TGCAGTGTTACCGGGACTGCATGGAGTGAGCAGTTCCTC.

The chain couples TRBV2 to TRBJ1-1; D is possibly TRBD1 (6 bases). With 7 bases removed from V and 7 bases from J, the gap between germline ends came to 22 bases. Germline CDR1 SNHLY, CDR2 FYNNEI. This CDR3 is 15 amino acids long. The CDR3 is CASTPRTAGAGEAFF. The CDR3 DNA sequence: TGTGCCAGCACCCCTAGGACAGCCGGGGCAGGTGAAGCTTTCTTT.

Details on this clonotype: One end of the junction fails to match germline, which may point to a read error. V and J are TRBV10-1 and TRBJ2-3; 9 bases agree with TRBD2. This CDR3 comprises 14 residues. Germline-derived CDR1 and CDR2 are WNHNN and SYGVQD (reference sequence). The CDR3 DNA reads as TGCGCCAGCAGTGACCTAGCGGGAAGCGGTGCGCAGTATTTC. This sequence encodes CASSDLAGSGAQYF.

The CDR3 DNA reads as TGTGCCAGCGGCCAATCGTTACTAGCGGACGAGCAGTACTTC. It encodes CASGQSLLADEQYF. This chain links TRBV25-1 with TRBJ2-7; 8 bases agree with TRBD2. Trimming removed 8 bases from V and 5 bases from J; junction bases left unmatched: 11. The CDR3 spans 14 residues. The V gene's germline CDR1 is MGHDK and CDR2 SYGVNS.

The table lists this clonotype with many counts. This rearrangement joins TRBV4-1 to TRBJ2-3; D may be TRBD2 (5 bases). Germline V gene lookup returns CDR1 MGHRA and CDR2 YSYEKL. There are 15 residues in the CDR3. The V gene lost 1 base and the J gene lost 2 bases, with 10 bases spanning the gap. CDR3 coding DNA: TGCGCCAGCAGCCAAGCGGGATCCACCACAGATACGCAGTATTTT. Its translation: CASSQAGSTTDTQYF.

CDR3 region: CASSSRAREGYEQYF. The CDR3 DNA follows: TGTGCCAGCAGCTCCCGGGCGCGGGAGGGCTACGAGCAGTACTTC. The gene calls are TRBV7-8 and TRBJ2-7, with TRBD2 identical over 9 bases. The CDR3 is 15 amino acids. Trimming at V came to 4 bases and at J to 3 bases, leaving 7 bases not matched to a gene. CDR1 and CDR2 from the germline V gene are SGHVS and FQNEAQ.

The table lists this clonotype with many counts. This sequence joins TRBV11-3 and TRBJ2-7, with no clear D. Germline V gene lookup returns CDR1 SGHNT and CDR2 YENEEA. V gave up 11 bases and J gave up 5 bases, with 16 bases separating them. There are 12 residues in the CDR3. For the CDR3, the DNA is TGTGCCGTTGATACTGTGAGGCACGAGCAGTACTTC. This codes for CAVDTVRHEQYF.

About this clonotype: The junction departs from germline at one end; a sequencing error may be responsible. V and J are TRBV19 and TRBJ2-2, with a tentative D call TRBD2 (5 bases). The CDR3 length is 14 residues. In germline, CDR1 is LNHDA, CDR2 SQIVND (reference sequence). The CDR3 is CASSAGFFAGEPFF. As DNA, the CDR3 is TGTGCCAGTAGTGCCGGCTTTTTCGCCGGGGAGCCGTTTTTC.

There are many counts of this clonotype. The chain couples TRBV12-5 to TRBJ1-4; D is perhaps TRBD1 (5 bases). Looked up from germline, CDR1 is LGHNT and CDR2 is FRNRAP. The CDR3 spans 12 residues. Trimming cost V 10 bases and J 5 bases, with 11 bases left between them. For the CDR3, the DNA is TGTGCTACCGACCGGGGGAATGAAAAACTGTTTTTT. Its translation is CATDRGNEKLFF.

This clonotype appeared many times. The rearrangement uses TRBV7-9 and TRBJ2-2, with TRBD1 identical over 7 bases. J was trimmed by 4 bases and V by 8 bases; bases with no gene match: 7. CDR1 SEHNR and CDR2 FQNEAQ come from the germline V gene (reference sequence). This CDR3 spans 14 amino acids. The CDR3 sequence: CASSRSGGTGELFF. CDR3 DNA: TGTGCCAGCTCTAGGTCAGGGGGCACCGGGGAGCTGTTTTTT.

For this clonotype: It may be a read error: a sequence one base away is much more abundant. This chain joins TRBV3-1 and TRBJ1-2; D is unresolved. Germline CDR1 is LGHDT and CDR2 is YNNKEL (reference sequence). The CDR3 runs 16 residues. The CDR3 nucleotides read TGTGCCAGCAGCCAAGATTTGGGGAAGAACCGCTATGGCTACGCCTTC. This gives the protein CASSQDLGKNRYGYAF. The full variable domain, completed using reference TRBV3-1 and TRBJ1-2, is DTAVSQTPKYLVTQMGNDKSIKCEQNLGHDTMYWYKQDSKKFLKIMFSYNNKELIINETVPNRFSPKSPDKAHLNLHINSLELGDSAVYFCASSQDLGKNRYGYAFGSGTRLTVV.

This clonotype appeared once. The V and J genes are TRBV7-8 and TRBJ2-1; D may be TRBD1 (8 bases). Trimming took off 5 bases at V and 5 bases at J, with 16 bases between the two ends. This CDR3 contains 15 residues. Germline assignment: CDR1 SGHVS and CDR2 FQNEAQ. The CDR3 protein is CASSDRGGSHNEQFF. The CDR3 nucleotides are TGTGCCAGCAGCGACAGGGGCGGGAGTCACAATGAGCAGTTCTTC.